This TCR beta chain was profiled in a study of OX40 agonist ivuxolimab in advanced cancers. This clone was detected ten times or more. The CDR3 is 14 residues long. Trimming took 0 bases from V and 1 from J, leaving 7 bases between them. Germline CDR1 reads SGHNT; CDR2 reads YYREEE (reference sequence). The assay was immunoSEQ multiplex PCR, and TCRdb's table has in-frame clones only and misses some. The repertoire holds fewer than 85,000 clones, with around 80% as singletons. This receptor was taken from an adult with an advanced solid tumor such as melanoma, head and neck, liver or kidney cancer. V gene TRBV5-4 combines with J gene TRBJ1-1; D is uncertain. The material was CD4+ or CD8+ T cells sorted from blood, obtained in a trial of the OX40 agonist ivuxolimab. In DNA form, the CDR3 reads TGTGCCAGCAGCTTGGGGGAGAGGAACACTGAAGCTTTCTTT. Its translation: CASSLGERNTEAFF.